This passage covers 17 T cell receptor beta chains from one sample sequenced in a study of shared clonotypes between healthy human individuals. Libraries were prepared by immunoSEQ multiplex PCR; TCRdb keeps only in-frame clonotypes and omits some of them. The sample lists around 640,000 clones; about 96% were seen once. CD45RO-negative, CCR7-positively selected cells formed the naive CD8 fraction, excluding terminally differentiated effector memory CD45RA+ cells. Material: naive CD8+ T cells sorted from blood. All receptors derive from a woman aged 30 to 39 in good health.

The V gene is TRBV4-2, the J gene TRBJ2-7, with a possible D match to TRBD2 (6 bases). Looked up from germline, CDR1 is LGHNA and CDR2 is YNFKEQ. Trimming took 5 bases from V and 7 from J, leaving 18 bases between them. This CDR3 spans 14 amino acids. The CDR3 loop is CASSTRPGVKEQYF. In nucleotides, the CDR3 is TGTGCCAGCAGCACGAGGCCGGGAGTGAAAGAGCAGTACTTC.

The chain recombines TRBV5-1 with TRBJ2-1, with 8 positions matching TRBD1. The CDR3 consists of 15 residues. Germline trimming cut 0 bases from V and 4 bases from J; bases unmatched to any gene: 3. Germline-derived CDR1 and CDR2 are SGHRS and YFSETQ. CDR3 protein: CASSLETGAYNEQFF. DNA of the CDR3: TGCGCCAGCAGCTTGGAGACAGGGGCGTACAATGAGCAGTTCTTC.

The chain carries TRBV10-1 and TRBJ2-3; a weak D match, TRBD1 (5 bases). The germline V and J ends were trimmed by 3 bases and 0 bases, with 10 bases remaining between them. The CDR3 extends over 15 amino acids. Germline V lookup: CDR1 WNHNN, CDR2 SYGVQD (reference sequence). This chain's CDR3 is CASSEQDTSTDTQYF. CDR3 nucleotides: TGCGCCAGCAGTGAACAGGATACTAGCACAGATACGCAGTATTTT.

The CDR3 here is CASSPVRISNQPQHF. CDR3 sequence (DNA): TGTGCCAGCAGCCCTGTGCGGATTAGCAATCAGCCCCAGCATTTT. The rearrangement links TRBV6-5 to TRBJ1-5, with no clear D. V dropped 6 bases and J dropped 0 bases, with 12 bases sitting between them. This CDR3 region has 15 residues. Looked up from germline, CDR1 is MNHEY and CDR2 is SVGAGI.

In its sample, this clone was seen once. This sequence joins TRBV7-9 and TRBJ2-3, with 14 bases lining up with TRBD2. Trimming at V came to 1 base and at J to 1 base, leaving 4 bases not matched to a gene. Germline V CDR1 and CDR2: SEHNR, FQNEAQ (reference sequence). CDR3 length equals 18 residues. The CDR3 is CASSLEGTSGSGTDTQYF. The CDR3 coding sequence is TGTGCCAGCAGCTTAGAAGGGACTAGCGGGAGCGGCACAGATACGCAGTATTTT.

The chain recombines TRBV4-1 with TRBJ2-7; D tentatively fits TRBD1 or TRBD2 (5 bases each). Germline CDR1 reads MGHRA; CDR2 reads YSYEKL. V lost 4 bases and J 5 bases, leaving 18 bases between the germline ends. CDR3 length equals 15 residues. As DNA, the CDR3 is TGCGCCAGCAGCCCTGGGGGTGTAGGAATTGACGAGCAGTACTTC. Its protein is CASSPGGVGIDEQYF.

A word on this clone: One end of the junction is discordant with germline, which a read error may explain. The CDR3, as DNA: TGTGCCAGCAGTCACTCAGGAGACTTACCTGAAGCTTTCTTT. The encoded protein is CASSHSGDLPEAFF. The chain employs TRBV6-5 and TRBJ1-1; D not resolved. The CDR3 loop spans 14 amino acids. Germline CDR1 is MNHEY and CDR2 is SVGAGI.

To note about this clone: In the same sample, other DNA sequences code for this CDR3. The J gene is TRBJ1-5, the V gene TRBV27; D might be TRBD1 (5 bases). This CDR3 contains 13 residues. The germline gives CDR1 MNHEY, CDR2 SMNVEV (reference sequence). Trimming shortened V by 3 bases and J by 5 bases, and 8 bases separated the two germline ends. The CDR3 here is CASSLGGDQPQHF. The CDR3 nucleotides read TGTGCCAGCAGTTTGGGGGGGGATCAGCCCCAGCATTTT.

In this sample, this clone turned up once. This chain joins TRBV7-8 and TRBJ2-1; 10 bases are shared with TRBD2. The CDR3 has 18 residues. Trimming at V came to 5 bases and at J to 1 base, leaving 11 bases not matched to a gene. Germline lookup yields CDR1 SGHVS and CDR2 FQNEAQ. The CDR3 here is CASSPNMASGSSYNEQFF. The CDR3 DNA reads TGTGCCAGCAGCCCAAACATGGCTAGCGGGAGTTCCTACAATGAGCAGTTCTTC.

J is TRBJ2-1 and V is TRBV30, with 7 bases fitting TRBD2. The V gene's germline CDR1 is GTSNPN and CDR2 SVGIG (reference sequence). This CDR3 has 19 amino acids. Losses at the gene ends were 6 bases for V and 2 bases for J; bases not matched to a gene: 22. CDR3 sequence: CACTGEGSGPPRAYNEQFF. In nucleotides, the CDR3 is TGTGCCTGCACCGGGGAGGGGAGTGGACCCCCAAGGGCCTACAATGAGCAGTTCTTC.

The rearrangement joins TRBV9 to TRBJ2-2, with TRBD2 identical over 12 bases. Germline CDR1 and CDR2: SGDLS and YYNGEE. This CDR3 has 17 amino acids. With 5 bases clipped from V and 3 bases from J, the junction kept 8 bases outside the gene matches. CDR3 bases: TGTGCCAGCAGAGGGACTAGCGGGCTAAGGGACACCGGGGAGCTGTTTTTT. This sequence encodes CASRGTSGLRDTGELFF.

The chain employs TRBV4-1 and TRBJ2-2; D gene uncertain. Germline CDR1 reads MGHRA; CDR2 reads YSYEKL. V was clipped by 4 bases and J by 6 bases, with 9 bases between them. This CDR3 has 13 residues. The CDR3 region is CASSPSTSGELFF. CDR3 nucleotide sequence: TGCGCCAGCAGCCCTAGTACGTCCGGGGAGCTGTTTTTT.

The J gene is TRBJ1-5, the V gene TRBV19, with D hard to call. V shed 7 bases and J shed 0 bases, with 10 bases lying between them. The CDR3 has 14 residues. The V gene's germline CDR1 is LNHDA and CDR2 SQIVND (reference sequence). Here the CDR3 DNA reads TGTGCCAGTAAGGTTCTAGATAGCAATCAGCCCCAGCATTTT. Translation: CASKVLDSNQPQHF.

V usage is TRBV9 and J usage is TRBJ2-7; perhaps TRBD1 as D (5 bases). The CDR3 extends over 13 amino acids. The germline V and J ends were trimmed by 4 bases and 0 bases, with 8 bases remaining between them. CDR1 is SGDLS, CDR2 YYNGEE, per germline. CDR3 protein: CASSPGFSYEQYF. The DNA for the CDR3 is TGTGCCAGCAGCCCAGGGTTCTCCTACGAGCAGTACTTC. Full variable domain (missing parts from reference TRBV9 and TRBJ2-7): DSGVTQTPKHLITATGQRVTLRCSPRSGDLSVYWYQQSLDQGLQFLIQYYNGEERAKGNILERFSAQQFPDLHSELNLSSLELGDSALYFCASSPGFSYEQYFGPGTRLTVT.

In the case of this clone: Distinct nucleotide sequences in the sample also encode this CDR3. The chain links TRBV15 to TRBJ2-3, with TRBD1 identical over 8 bases. Germline CDR1 and CDR2: LNHNV and YYDKDF (reference sequence). The CDR3 contains 14 residues. V lost 3 bases and J lost 1; bases outside the gene matches: 0. The chain's CDR3 is CATSRDRGTDTQYF. Written as DNA, the CDR3 is TGTGCCACCAGCAGGGACAGGGGCACAGATACGCAGTATTTT.

The chain uses TRBV7-6 and TRBJ2-5; a weak D match, TRBD1 (6 bases). The end of the DNA is better explained by TRBJ2-7, so the J call may be wrong. The CDR3 sequence is 15 residues long. Per germline, CDR1 SGHVS and CDR2 FNYEAQ. The CDR3 sequence is CASSLGSGAGYEQYF. The CDR3 nucleotides read TGTGCCAGCAGCTTAGGGTCAGGGGCCGGCTACGAGCAGTACTTC.

J is TRBJ1-1 and V is TRBV6-5, with a possible D match to TRBD1 (6 bases). Germline V gene sequence: CDR1 MNHEY, CDR2 SVGAGI. CDR3 length: 13 residues. The V end lost 2 bases, the J end lost 11 bases, and 15 bases lay between the germline ends. The CDR3 loop is CASSYIAGAQAFF. CDR3 in DNA: TGTGCCAGCAGTTACATTGCAGGGGCGCAGGCTTTCTTT.